This T cell receptor beta chain was sequenced during a study of high-grade serous ovarian cancer treatment subgroups (dated by TCRdb to about 2021). Background on the whole study: On average, each sample produced around 15,000 sequencing reads and approximately 8,100 unique TCR beta rearrangements. The study examined TCR beta repertoires in high-grade serous ovarian cancer patients who were grouped under a laparoscopic triage algorithm by complete gross resection or by neoadjuvant chemotherapy response. A cohort of 30 patients was included: around ten with no residual disease after primary surgery (R0), around ten who were excellent NACT responders, and around ten who were poor NACT responders. One primary tumor sample and two metastatic tumor samples were collected from each patient, for a total of over 85 samples. The paper as a whole reports these results and caveats: TCR clonal relatedness showed a positive correlation with neoantigen level and a trend toward positive correlation with copy number variation and mutation load from whole-genome sequencing. Repertoire similarity between tumors from the same patient ranged from 0.11 to 0.79, while tumors from different patients showed almost no similarity. Because bulk tumor TCR sequencing provided no spatial information, insight into HGSC tumor complexity and diversity was limited. The TCR repertoire analyses centered on CDR3, leaving CDR1 and CDR2 unanalyzed.

As regards this clone: Its specific antigen is unknown. Nothing much larger sits one base from this clone, and base qualities are not available.

Collection of tumor samples took place before definitive surgery or chemotherapy. Genomic DNA was extracted by the MD Anderson Biospecimen Extraction Resource, and TCR sequencing was done by the MD Anderson Cancer Genomics Laboratory. Sequences MDHEN (CDR1) and SYDVKM (CDR2) are obtained from the germline V gene. V was cut back by 2 bases and J by 5 bases, leaving a gap of 10 bases between them. The CDR3 runs 13 residues from the cysteine to the phenylalanine. Of all the DNA, just the CDR3 is kept, 39 bases in frame from base 1. The 90 to 95 tumor samples underwent high-throughput TCR profiling with ImmunoSEQ. As for how the authors treated the data: Richness (unique productive sequences), clonality, evenness and relatedness were included as repertoire diversity metrics, and similarity between samples was assessed with the Bhattacharyya coefficient. In a sensitivity analysis, TCRs with fewer than two reads were excluded, and consistent conclusions were obtained. The source is immuneACCESS, and TCRdb retained only in-frame sequences with V and J called. Part of the clones is not carried over; for the studies checked, unresolved V genes explain less than half of this, and the remainder is unexplained. The V and J calls and the clone size are those of that table, but D and trimming were determined from the DNA. The sample table shows 3,900 or so clones, and 70% to 75% are seen once. The ten biggest clones cover about 8.4% of the sample.

The V and J genes are TRBV28 and TRBJ2-7; no confident D gene assignment can be made. The sequence came from a human donor with high-grade serous ovarian cancer. The sequenced sample was tumor tissue. The DNA sequence is TGTGCCAGCAGTTTAGGCCGGTGGGACGAGCAGTACTTC. This codes for CASSLGRWDEQYF.